This is a list of T cell receptor beta chains from one sample in a study of T cells expressing NK-cell markers. TCRdb re-called the 5' RACE reads and gives one entry per CDR3 protein, without DNA. Listed are roughly 430,000 distinct CDR3 sequences; 7.3% falls within the top ten. Sequencing was carried out using blood T cells: a sorted CD56 or NKG2C T cell subset, CD4+ or CD8+ T cells, or bulk PBMC T cells (not recorded which). Receptor source: a woman between 18 and 75 years old in good health. The CDR3 runs from the conserved cysteine through the conserved F or W. Fields, in order: clone size, V gene, CDR3 length, J gene, CDR3 protein. The size entry is marked missing in some rows and otherwise reads once, few, many or a size class.

size: -
V: TRBV20-1
length: 12
J: TRBJ1-2
CDR3: CSAVGGAKGYTF

size: -
V: TRBV6-1
length: 13
J: TRBJ1-1
CDR3: CASSEAVVPEAFF

size: medium-sized
V: TRBV6-2/TRBV6-3
length: 14
J: TRBJ2-3
CDR3: CASSHYGETDTQYF

size: -
V: TRBV20-1
length: 12
J: TRBJ1-2
CDR3: CSASPGRYGYTF

size: -
V: TRBV5-1
length: 16
J: TRBJ2-7
CDR3: CASSLRSSGSSYEQYF

size: -
V: TRBV20-1
length: 13
J: TRBJ1-2
CDR3: CSARTDLRNGYTF

size: -
V: TRBV10-3
length: 14
J: TRBJ1-6
CDR3: CAISGGPNNSPLHF

size: -
V: TRBV7-9
length: 17
J: TRBJ1-2
CDR3: CASSLSDTGGRLGGYTF

size: -
V: TRBV29-1
length: 16
J: TRBJ2-7
CDR3: CSARGTSGGSSYEQYF

size: -
V: TRBV12-3/TRBV12-4
length: 12
J: TRBJ1-6
CDR3: CASRPDNSPLHF

size: -
V: TRBV20-1
length: 14
J: TRBJ1-4
CDR3: CSAKDFVGPSGLFF

size: -
V: TRBV3-1
length: 15
J: TRBJ2-7
CDR3: CASSRDSGLVYEQYF

size: -
V: TRBV19
length: 12
J: TRBJ1-2
CDR3: CASSSRGTGYTF

size: -
V: TRBV19
length: 16
J: TRBJ1-2
CDR3: CASSMVAAAGNYGYTF

size: -
V: TRBV4-3
length: 16
J: TRBJ2-3
CDR3: CASSPGTSGAPDTQYF

size: -
V: TRBV5-6
length: 14
J: TRBJ1-3
CDR3: CASTRGVVGNTIYF

size: -
V: TRBV20-1
length: 15
J: TRBJ1-5
CDR3: CSAKRTGLDNQPQHF

size: -
V: TRBV27
length: 15
J: TRBJ1-5
CDR3: CASSLEARGDQPQHF

size: -
V: TRBV30
length: 15
J: TRBJ1-5
CDR3: CAWSSTGSHGQPQHF

size: -
V: TRBV20-1
length: 15
J: TRBJ2-3
CDR3: CSARVGGRGTDTQYF

size: -
V: TRBV30
length: 13
J: TRBJ2-7
CDR3: CAWSRTGTYEQYF

size: -
V: TRBV12-3/TRBV12-4
length: 15
J: TRBJ2-7
CDR3: CASSTEAGGPYEQYF

size: -
V: TRBV6-5
length: 15
J: TRBJ2-2
CDR3: CASSYAGEGTGELFF

size: -
V: TRBV10-1
length: 17
J: TRBJ2-3
CDR3: CASSESDRLYSTDTQYF

size: -
V: TRBV7-2
length: 14
J: TRBJ2-1
CDR3: CASSLGGLAGVPFF

size: -
V: TRBV11-2
length: 18
J: TRBJ2-7
CDR3: CASSNLGLGGGFSYEQYF

size: -
V: TRBV29-1
length: 14
J: TRBJ2-3
CDR3: CSVLLLASTDTQYF

size: -
V: TRBV21-1
length: 16
J: TRBJ2-1
CDR3: CASSKVFGQGYNEQFF

size: -
V: TRBV5-1
length: 17
J: TRBJ2-2
CDR3: CASTLDPGGPNTGELFF

size: -
V: TRBV12-3/TRBV12-4
length: 12
J: TRBJ1-1
CDR3: CASSLGPTEAFF

size: -
V: TRBV12-3/TRBV12-4
length: 14
J: TRBJ2-5
CDR3: CASSPDGRQETQYF

size: -
V: TRBV25-1
length: 13
J: TRBJ1-1
CDR3: CASMGDLNTEAFF

size: -
V: TRBV3-1
length: 12
J: TRBJ2-2
CDR3: CATPTGTGELFF

size: -
V: TRBV12-3/TRBV12-4
length: 15
J: TRBJ2-3
CDR3: CASSPFSGSADTQYF

size: -
V: TRBV4-1
length: 15
J: TRBJ1-5
CDR3: CASSPEDRENQPQHF

size: -
V: TRBV10-3
length: 12
J: TRBJ1-4
CDR3: CAISETPTKLFF

size: -
V: TRBV28
length: 13
J: TRBJ2-1
CDR3: CASSLYRGNEQFF

size: -
V: TRBV4-3
length: 13
J: TRBJ2-7
CDR3: CASSQDFAGEQYF

size: -
V: TRBV5-1
length: 14
J: TRBJ2-2
CDR3: CASSLDGGTGELFF

size: -
V: TRBV5-4
length: 14
J: TRBJ2-7
CDR3: CASSLELAWDEQYF

size: -
V: TRBV7-2
length: 16
J: TRBJ2-1
CDR3: CASSLAPAGGDNEQFF

size: -
V: TRBV20-1
length: 14
J: TRBJ2-5
CDR3: CSARAPVRVETQYF

size: -
V: TRBV20-1
length: 15
J: TRBJ2-3
CDR3: CSATSLRGITDTQYF

size: -
V: TRBV29-1
length: 16
J: TRBJ2-1
CDR3: CSVEDQADRGVNEQFF

size: -
V: TRBV19
length: 18
J: TRBJ1-5
CDR3: CASSIGRQGAYSNQPQHF

size: -
V: TRBV10-3
length: 15
J: TRBJ2-3
CDR3: CAISAVGQGSDTQYF

size: -
V: TRBV11-2
length: 16
J: TRBJ2-2
CDR3: CASSPRLAGDTGELFF

size: -
V: TRBV7-8
length: 15
J: TRBJ1-4
CDR3: CASSLGTASNEKLFF

size: -
V: TRBV29-1
length: 13
J: TRBJ2-2
CDR3: CSVTSGDTGELFF

size: -
V: TRBV27
length: 17
J: TRBJ2-7
CDR3: CASSLNRDRVLSYEQYF

size: -
V: TRBV29-1
length: 14
J: TRBJ2-5
CDR3: CSVLRRAGAETQYF

size: -
V: TRBV7-9
length: 16
J: TRBJ1-4
CDR3: CASSLEVTHGGEKLFF

size: -
V: TRBV6-1
length: 12
J: TRBJ2-3
CDR3: CASSDHEDTQYF

size: -
V: TRBV27
length: 18
J: TRBJ2-2
CDR3: CASSTPSSRDRHTGELFF

size: -
V: TRBV20-1
length: 13
J: TRBJ2-7
CDR3: CSAEPTGGDEQYF